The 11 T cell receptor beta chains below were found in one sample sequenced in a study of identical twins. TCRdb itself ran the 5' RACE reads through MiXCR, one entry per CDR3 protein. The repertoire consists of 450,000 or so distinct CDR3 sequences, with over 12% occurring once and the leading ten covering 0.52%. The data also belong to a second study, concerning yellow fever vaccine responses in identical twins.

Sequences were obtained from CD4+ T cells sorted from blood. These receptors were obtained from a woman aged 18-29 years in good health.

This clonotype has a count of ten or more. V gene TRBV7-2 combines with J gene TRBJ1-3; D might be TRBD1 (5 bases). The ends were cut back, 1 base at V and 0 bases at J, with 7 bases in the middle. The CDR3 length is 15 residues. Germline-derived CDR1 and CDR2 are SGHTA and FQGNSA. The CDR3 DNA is TGTGCCAGCAGCTTAGGGACAAACTCTGGAAACACCATATATTTT. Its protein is CASSLGTNSGNTIYF.

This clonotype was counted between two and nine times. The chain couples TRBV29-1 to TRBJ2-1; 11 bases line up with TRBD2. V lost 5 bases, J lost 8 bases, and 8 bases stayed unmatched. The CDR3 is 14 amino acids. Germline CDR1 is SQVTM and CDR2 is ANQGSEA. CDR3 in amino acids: CSVSSGGVLHEQFF. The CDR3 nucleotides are TGCAGCGTTAGTAGCGGGGGGGTTTTACATGAGCAGTTCTTC.

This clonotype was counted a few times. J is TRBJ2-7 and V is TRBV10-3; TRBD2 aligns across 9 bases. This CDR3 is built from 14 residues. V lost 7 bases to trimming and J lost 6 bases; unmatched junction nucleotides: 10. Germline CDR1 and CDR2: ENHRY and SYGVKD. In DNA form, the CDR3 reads TGTGCCATCACTGGGTCTAGCGGGACTGGCGAGCAGTACTTC. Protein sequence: CAITGSSGTGEQYF.

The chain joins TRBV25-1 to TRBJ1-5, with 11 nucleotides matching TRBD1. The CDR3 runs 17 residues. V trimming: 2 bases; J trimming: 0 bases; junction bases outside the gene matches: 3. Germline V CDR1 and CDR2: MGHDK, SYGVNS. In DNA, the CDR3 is TGTGCCAGCAGTGAACCGGGACAGGGGGATAGCAATCAGCCCCAGCATTTT. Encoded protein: CASSEPGQGDSNQPQHF.

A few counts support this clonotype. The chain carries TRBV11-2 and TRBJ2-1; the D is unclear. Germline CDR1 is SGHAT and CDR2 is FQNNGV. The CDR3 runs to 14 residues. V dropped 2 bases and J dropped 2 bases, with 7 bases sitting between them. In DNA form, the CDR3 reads TGTGCCAGCAGCTTACGCGCGGCCTACAATGAGCAGTTCTTC. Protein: CASSLRAAYNEQFF.

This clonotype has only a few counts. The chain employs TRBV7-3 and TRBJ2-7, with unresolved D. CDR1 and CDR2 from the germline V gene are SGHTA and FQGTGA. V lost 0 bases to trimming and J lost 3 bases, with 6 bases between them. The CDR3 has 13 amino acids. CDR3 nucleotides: TGTGCCAGCAGCTTAACCCCTCTCTACGAGCAGTACTTC. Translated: CASSLTPLYEQYF.

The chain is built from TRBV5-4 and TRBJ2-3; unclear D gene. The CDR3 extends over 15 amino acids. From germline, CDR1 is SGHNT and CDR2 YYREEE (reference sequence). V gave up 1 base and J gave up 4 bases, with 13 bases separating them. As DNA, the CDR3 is TGTGCCAGCAGCTTGCGTCGGCTTTTCTCAGATACGCAGTATTTT. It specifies CASSLRRLFSDTQYF.

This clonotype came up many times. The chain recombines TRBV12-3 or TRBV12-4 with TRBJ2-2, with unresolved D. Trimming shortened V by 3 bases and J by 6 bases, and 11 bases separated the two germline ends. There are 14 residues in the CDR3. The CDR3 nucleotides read TGTGCCAGCAGTTTTCTGCCCCCGCCCGGGGAGCTGTTTTTT. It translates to CASSFLPPPGELFF.

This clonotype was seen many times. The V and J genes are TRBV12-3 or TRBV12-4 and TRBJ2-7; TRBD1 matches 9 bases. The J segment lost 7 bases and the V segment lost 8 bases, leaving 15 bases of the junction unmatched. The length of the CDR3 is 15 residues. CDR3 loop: CASRVTGGGQGEQYF. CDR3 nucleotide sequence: TGTGCCAGCCGGGTGACTGGGGGGGGACAGGGTGAGCAGTACTTC.

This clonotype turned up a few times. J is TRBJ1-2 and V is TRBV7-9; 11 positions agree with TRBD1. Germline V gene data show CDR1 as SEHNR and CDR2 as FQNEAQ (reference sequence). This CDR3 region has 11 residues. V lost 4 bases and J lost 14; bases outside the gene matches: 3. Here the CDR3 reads CASSYGQGATF. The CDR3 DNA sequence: TGTGCCAGCAGCTACGGACAGGGGGCTACCTTC.

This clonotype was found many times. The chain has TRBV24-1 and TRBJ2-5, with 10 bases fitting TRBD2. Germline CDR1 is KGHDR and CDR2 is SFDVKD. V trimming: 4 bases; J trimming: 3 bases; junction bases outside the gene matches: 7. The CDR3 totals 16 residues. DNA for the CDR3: TGTGCCACCAGTGAAACTAGCGGGACAAGTAAAGAGACCCAGTACTTC. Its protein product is CATSETSGTSKETQYF.